These T cell receptor beta chains were read from a single sample in a study of T cell responses to AZD1222 COVID-19 vaccine. Method: immunoSEQ multiplex PCR; TCRdb's copy keeps in-frame clones and lacks some. Among approximately 130,000 clones listed, 93% were seen once. Specimen: peripheral blood, collected on day 0 of AZD1222 vaccination. All receptors derive from an adult in good health. The CDR3 runs from the conserved cysteine through the conserved F or W. Fields, in order: clone size, J gene, D gene, V gene, CDR3 protein, CDR3 DNA. D genes are given only for firm matches. Part of the rows lack a size; the others show once, few, many or a class for expanded clones.

>NA|TRBJ2-6|NA|TRBV7-9
CASSLAVSGANVLTF
TGTGCCAGCAGCTTAGCCGTATCTGGGGCCAACGTCCTGACTTTC
>NA|TRBJ1-6|NA|TRBV9
CASSAPRDGRYNSPLHF
TGTGCCAGCAGCGCCCCCCGGGACGGAAGATATAATTCACCCCTCCACTTT
>NA|TRBJ1-2|NA|TRBV18
CASSPRSRDEGYTF
TGTGCCAGCTCACCACGGTCCAGGGACGAGGGCTACACCTTC
>NA|TRBJ2-7|NA|TRBV3-1/TRBV3-2
CASSQGTPRDEQYF
TGTGCCAGCAGCCAAGGCACCCCCAGGGACGAGCAGTACTTC
>NA|TRBJ2-2|TRBD2|TRBV4-3
CASSQDTGGLNTGELFF
TGCGCCAGCAGCCAAGATACGGGAGGGTTGAACACCGGGGAGCTGTTTTTT
>few|TRBJ2-2|TRBD2|TRBV19
CASSIVGAGGPNTGELFF
TGTGCCAGTAGTATAGTCGGAGCGGGAGGGCCTAACACCGGGGAGCTGTTTTTT
>NA|TRBJ2-6|TRBD2|TRBV7-9
CALREGRAGSSGANVLTF
TGTGCCTTACGGGAGGGGCGCGCTGGCAGCTCTGGGGCCAACGTCCTGACTTTC
>NA|TRBJ2-7|TRBD1|TRBV7-3
CASSQGTGGQYEQYF
TGTGCCAGCAGCCAAGGGACAGGGGGCCAGTACGAGCAGTACTTC
>NA|TRBJ1-1|TRBD1|TRBV2
CASEGQVNTEAFF
TGTGCCAGCGAGGGACAGGTGAACACTGAAGCTTTCTTT
>NA|TRBJ2-3|TRBD2|TRBV27
CATTGIGTSGSEQYF
TGTGCCACCACAGGAATAGGGACTAGCGGGAGTGAGCAGTATTTT
>NA|TRBJ2-7|NA|TRBV2
CASRTGFYSYEQYF
TGTGCCAGCAGAACCGGGTTTTACTCCTACGAGCAGTACTTC
>NA|TRBJ2-5|TRBD1|TRBV9
CASSVGQGQETQYF
TGTGCCAGCAGCGTAGGACAGGGACAAGAGACCCAGTACTTC
>NA|TRBJ1-1|NA|TRBV6-2/TRBV6-3
CASSYQGRYGSAEAFF
TGTGCCAGCAGTTACCAGGGAAGGTACGGATCCGCTGAAGCTTTCTTT
>NA|TRBJ2-7|NA|TRBV7-9
CASSLAQGYEQYF
TGTGCCAGCAGCTTAGCCCAGGGCTACGAGCAGTACTTC
>NA|TRBJ1-5|NA|TRBV7-8
CASSLSGGAGNQPQHF
TGTGCCAGCAGCTTAAGCGGCGGTGCCGGCAATCAGCCCCAGCATTTT
>NA|TRBJ1-2|NA|TRBV15
CATSRGRNLYGYTF
TGTGCCACCAGCAGAGGCAGAAACCTCTATGGCTACACCTTC
>NA|TRBJ2-3|NA|TRBV10-3
CAISEATTDTQYF
TGTGCCATCAGTGAGGCGACCACAGATACGCAGTATTTT
>NA|TRBJ2-5|NA|TRBV6-5
CASSYSLTGVGETQYF
TGTGCCAGCAGTTACTCGTTAACGGGAGTCGGTGAGACCCAGTACTTC
>NA|TRBJ1-2|NA|TRBV9
CASSPNLAGGSDYGYTF
TGTGCCAGCAGCCCTAACTTAGCTGGGGGTTCGGACTATGGCTACACCTTC
>NA|TRBJ1-1|NA|TRBV11-3
CASSFEAFF
TGTGCCAGCAGCTTTGAAGCTTTCTTT
>NA|TRBJ1-6|NA|TRBV5-1
CASSLGTAGGDSPLHF
TGCGCCAGCAGCTTGGGGACAGCCGGAGGGGATTCACCCCTCCACTTT
>NA|TRBJ2-1|NA|TRBV19
CASSSTPGGQFF
TGTGCCAGTAGTTCCACCCCCGGGGGGCAGTTCTTC
>NA|TRBJ2-2|TRBD1|TRBV7-2
CASTQPPGGSANTGELFF
TGTGCCAGCACCCAACCCCCAGGGGGCTCTGCGAACACCGGGGAGCTGTTTTTT
>NA|TRBJ1-2|NA|TRBV28
CASSLRLDGYGYTF
TGTGCCAGCAGTTTAAGGCTGGACGGCTATGGCTACACCTTC
>NA|TRBJ1-2|NA|TRBV27
CASSSPGRNGYTF
TGTGCCAGCAGTTCCCCGGGGAGGAATGGCTACACCTTC
>NA|TRBJ2-3|NA|TRBV20-1
CSARGIGTQYF
TGCAGTGCTAGGGGGATTGGTACGCAGTATTTT
>NA|TRBJ2-7|TRBD1|TRBV28
CASSPSDRDSYEQYF
TGTGCCAGCAGCCCTTCGGACAGGGACTCCTACGAGCAGTACTTC
>NA|TRBJ1-2|TRBD1|TRBV19
CASTSGTAANYGYTF
TGTGCCAGTACCTCCGGGACAGCAGCTAACTATGGCTACACCTTC
>NA|TRBJ1-1|TRBD1|TRBV4-1
CASSQETGRNTEAFF
TGCGCCAGCAGCCAGGAGACAGGGAGGAACACTGAAGCTTTCTTT
>NA|TRBJ2-7|TRBD2|TRBV5-6
CASKILAGPYEQYF
TGTGCCAGCAAAATTTTAGCGGGACCCTACGAGCAGTACTTC
>NA|TRBJ1-1|NA|TRBV15
CATSSGRGTEAFF
TGTGCCACCAGCAGCGGACGCGGCACTGAAGCTTTCTTT